Listed here are 12 T cell receptor beta chains from one sample, sequenced in a study of blood T cell repertoires in COVID-19. TCRdb's copy holds only in-frame clones and misses some; the assay was immunoSEQ multiplex PCR. The sample consists of approximately 300,000 clones, 75% to 90% of them appearing once. Input material: PBMCs or T cells enriched from blood (not recorded which). The receptors derive from a woman aged 25-40 years who had been exposed to COVID-19.

The V gene is TRBV7-9, the J gene TRBJ1-4, with 11 bases identical to TRBD1. V trimming: 4 bases; J trimming: 8 bases; junction bases outside the gene matches: 12. The CDR3 sequence is 17 residues long. Germline V gene lookup returns CDR1 SEHNR and CDR2 FQNEAQ (reference sequence). CDR3 nucleotides: TGTGCCAGCAGCTCCCCGAACACGGGACAGGGGGTGGAAAAACTGTTTTTT. This codes for CASSSPNTGQGVEKLFF.

The chain uses TRBV9 and TRBJ2-1; the match to TRBD2 covers 8 bases. CDR1 SGDLS and CDR2 YYNGEE come from the germline V gene. The junction had 8 bases not matched to a gene; V was cut back by 0 bases and J by 3 bases. The length of the CDR3 is 17 residues. DNA of the CDR3: TGTGCCAGCAGCGTAGCGCCCGGGGGGGCCGGCTACAATGAGCAGTTCTTC. Translation: CASSVAPGGAGYNEQFF.

This clone has more than one count but fewer than ten. The V gene is TRBV6-5, the J gene TRBJ1-1, with TRBD1 as a possible D gene (5 bases). The CDR3 spans 14 residues. Trimming shortened V by 0 bases and J by 7 bases, and 12 bases separated the two germline ends. CDR1 and CDR2 (germline): MNHEY, SVGAGI. The CDR3 sequence is CASSYSIGGFEAFF. The CDR3 DNA is TGTGCCAGCAGTTACTCGATCGGGGGGTTTGAAGCTTTCTTT.

This chain joins TRBV29-1 and TRBJ1-1; D unresolved. The CDR3 totals 14 residues. Germline CDR1 is SQVTM and CDR2 is ANQGSEA. V lost 7 bases and J 1 base, leaving 16 bases between the germline ends. The CDR3 DNA is TGCAGCGGCGATACCTCGGGAAAGAACACTGAAGCTTTCTTT. Protein product: CSGDTSGKNTEAFF.

This clone turned up a few times. The chain uses TRBV7-2 and TRBJ1-2; TRBD1 aligns across 8 bases. This CDR3 is 16 amino acids long. Germline-derived CDR1 and CDR2 are SGHTA and FQGNSA. After removal of 0 bases from V and 6 bases from J, the junction contained 9 bases not matched to a gene. This CDR3 is CASSLAPGQAHHGYTF. The DNA of the CDR3 is TGTGCCAGCAGCTTAGCCCCGGGACAGGCGCACCATGGCTACACCTTC. Filled out from reference TRBV7-2 and TRBJ1-2, the complete variable domain reads GAGVSQSPSNKVTEKGKDVELRCDPISGHTALYWYRQSLGQGLEFLIYFQGNSAPDKSGLPSDRFSAERTGGSVSTLTIQRTQQEDSAVYLCASSLAPGQAHHGYTFGSGTRLTVV.

The rearrangement uses TRBV5-4 and TRBJ1-6; 8 bases are a match to TRBD1. This CDR3 is 15 amino acids long. V shed 0 bases and J 7 bases; nucleotides not matched to a gene: 3. Germline loops: CDR1 SGHNT, CDR2 YYREEE (reference sequence). The CDR3 loop is CASSLGTGRNSPLHF. The CDR3 bases are TGTGCCAGCAGCTTGGGGACAGGGAGGAATTCACCCCTCCACTTT.

This clone was detected once. The chain joins TRBV9 to TRBJ1-3, with D unresolved. The CDR3 runs to 14 residues. Looked up from germline, CDR1 is SGDLS and CDR2 is YYNGEE. The V gene lost 0 bases and the J gene lost 7 bases, with 11 bases spanning the gap. CDR3 coding DNA: TGTGCCAGCAGCGTAGACCAGGTCTCGAACACCATATATTTT. It specifies CASSVDQVSNTIYF.

The table lists this clone with many counts. The rearrangement joins TRBV30 to TRBJ1-1; 7 positions agree with TRBD1. The length of the CDR3 is 12 residues. Germline V gene lookup returns CDR1 GTSNPN and CDR2 SVGIG (reference sequence). V shed 4 bases, J shed 5 bases, and the junction held 4 bases outside the gene matches. This CDR3 is CAWTGGRTEAFF. CDR3 sequence (DNA): TGTGCCTGGACAGGGGGGAGAACTGAAGCTTTCTTT.

The chain joins TRBV5-4 to TRBJ2-4; possible D gene TRBD2, 5 bases. This CDR3 is 12 amino acids long. The ends were cut back, 4 bases at V and 9 bases at J, with 11 bases in the middle. Germline V gene lookup returns CDR1 SGHNT and CDR2 YYREEE (reference sequence). The CDR3 loop is CASSQPEGIQYF. DNA for the CDR3: TGTGCCAGCAGCCAACCCGAGGGCATTCAGTACTTC.

The V call is TRBV9, the J call TRBJ2-5, with 9 bases aligning to TRBD1. CDR1 is SGDLS and CDR2 is YYNGEE in the germline V gene. This CDR3 comprises 16 residues. Germline trimming cut 0 bases from V and 7 bases from J; bases unmatched to any gene: 10. CDR3 sequence (DNA): TGTGCCAGCAGCGTAGGGTGGACAGGGGTCACGAGGACCCAGTACTTC. It is translated as CASSVGWTGVTRTQYF.

The CDR3 DNA sequence: TGTGCCACCAGCTTCCAACGGACATCCGTGAACACTGAAGCTTTCTTT. As protein: CATSFQRTSVNTEAFF. The chain has TRBV15 and TRBJ1-1, with D possibly being TRBD1 (5 bases). The CDR3 runs to 16 residues. From germline, CDR1 is LNHNV and CDR2 YYDKDF (reference sequence). V shed 5 bases and J shed 0 bases, with 16 bases lying between them.

The genes are TRBV29-1 and TRBJ1-1; perhaps TRBD1 as D (5 bases). Looked up from germline, CDR1 is SQVTM and CDR2 is ANQGSEA. V lost 3 bases and J lost 2, with 10 bases in between. There are 13 residues in the CDR3. CDR3 residues: CSVEGQENTEAFF. In DNA form, the CDR3 reads TGCAGCGTTGAGGGGCAGGAAAACACTGAAGCTTTCTTT.